The 15 T cell receptor beta chains listed next were all sequenced from one sample in a study of T cells in Graves' hyperthyroidism and ophthalmopathy. The investigators amplified TCR beta CDR3 regions from RNA transcripts. First-round RT-PCR of the TCR CDR3 relied on the HTBI primer set. MiXCR, applied by TCRdb to the multiplex PCR reads, yields one record per CDR3 protein. The repertoire consists of 350,000 or so distinct CDR3 sequences, with 15% to 20% occurring once and the leading ten covering roughly a sixth. The specimen sequenced was blood. The receptors originated from a woman aged 35 to 49 with Graves' ophthalmopathy.

In this sample, this clonotype turned up a few times. The chain uses TRBV6-5 and TRBJ2-1, with TRBD2 matching over 8 bases. The junction had 16 bases not matched to a gene; V was cut back by 5 bases and J by 4 bases. Germline CDR1 reads MNHEY; CDR2 reads SVGAGI. The CDR3 runs 18 residues. The DNA for the CDR3 is TGTGCCAGCAGTCCCCGTCGGTTCGGGGGGGAAGGGTACAATGAGCAGTTCTTC. Translated: CASSPRRFGGEGYNEQFF.

This clonotype has a handful of counts. The chain combines TRBV9 with TRBJ1-6, with 7 bases fitting TRBD1. CDR1 SGDLS and CDR2 YYNGEE come from the germline V gene. CDR3 size: 14 residues. V trimming: 0 bases; J trimming: 10 bases; junction bases outside the gene matches: 4. The CDR3 DNA reads TGTGCCAGCAGCGTAGGACAGGGCGACTCACCCCTCCACTTT. It encodes CASSVGQGDSPLHF.

This clonotype was detected many times. The V call is TRBV7-3, the J call TRBJ2-2, with 8 bases matching TRBD2. Looked up from germline, CDR1 is SGHTA and CDR2 is FQGTGA. The length of the CDR3 is 15 residues. V lost 0 bases, J lost 3 bases, and 0 bases stayed unmatched. Here the CDR3 DNA reads TGTGCCAGCAGCTTAACCGGGAGGGACACCGGGGAGCTGTTTTTT. Translating it yields CASSLTGRDTGELFF.

This clonotype was detected many times. The V call is TRBV15, the J call TRBJ2-2; 9 nucleotides match TRBD2. V was clipped by 2 bases and J by 5 bases; unmatched bases: 15. The length of the CDR3 is 19 residues. Per germline, CDR1 LNHNV and CDR2 YYDKDF (reference sequence). CDR3 amino acids: CATSRRTGTSGSGTGELFF. The CDR3 coding sequence is TGTGCCACCAGCAGACGGACAGGAACTAGCGGGTCGGGTACCGGGGAGCTGTTTTTT.

This clonotype was recorded many times. V gene TRBV28 combines with J gene TRBJ2-7; TRBD2 might be the D (6 bases). Germline CDR1 reads MDHEN; CDR2 reads SYDVKM. V dropped 4 bases and J dropped 4 bases, with 14 bases sitting between them. CDR3 length: 14 amino acids. CDR3 amino acids: CASSSRLVLYEQYF. The CDR3 DNA reads as TGTGCCAGCAGTTCCAGACTAGTGCTATACGAGCAGTACTTC. Drawing the rest from reference TRBV28 and TRBJ2-7, the complete variable domain is DVKVTQSSRYLVKRTGEKVFLECVQDMDHENMFWYRQDPGLGLRLIYFSYDVKMKEKGDIPEGYSVSREKKERFSLILESASTNQTSMYLCASSSRLVLYEQYFGPGTRLTVT.

This clonotype was found many times. The chain joins TRBV10-3 to TRBJ2-7; 9 positions agree with TRBD1. There are 15 residues in the CDR3. From germline, CDR1 is ENHRY and CDR2 SYGVKD. The V and J ends lost 0 bases and 6 bases, in that order; junction bases with no gene match: 6. The CDR3 here is CAISESGTGSLEQYF. The CDR3 bases are TGTGCCATCAGTGAGTCTGGGACAGGGTCCCTCGAGCAGTACTTC.

There are many counts of this clonotype. CDR3 protein: CASSYGMLGSPLHF. CDR3 sequence (DNA): TGTGCCAGCAGCTACGGGATGCTGGGTTCACCCCTCCACTTT. The genes are TRBV12-3 or TRBV12-4 and TRBJ1-6; D not certain. Between the trimmed V and J ends, which lost 6 bases and 9 bases, there was a span of 15 bases. There are 14 residues in the CDR3.

This clonotype was detected ten times or more. The V and J genes are TRBV30 and TRBJ2-7; D gene uncertain. Germline V gene sequence: CDR1 GTSNPN, CDR2 SVGIG (reference sequence). CDR3 length: 11 residues. Trimming cost V 3 bases and J 2 bases, with 5 bases left between them. The CDR3 loop is CAWSATYEQYF. For the CDR3, the DNA is TGTGCCTGGAGCGCGACCTACGAGCAGTACTTC.

V gene TRBV10-3 combines with J gene TRBJ1-5; D unclear. The CDR3 extends over 13 amino acids. Between the trimmed V and J ends, which lost 0 bases and 1 base, there was a span of 1 base. Germline CDR1 is ENHRY and CDR2 is SYGVKD. This CDR3 reads CAISESSNQPQHF. The CDR3 nucleotides read TGTGCCATCAGTGAGTCAAGCAATCAGCCCCAGCATTTT.

This clonotype turned up a few times. Germline and junction disagree at one end, which may indicate a read error. The genes are TRBV2 and TRBJ1-1, with D uncertain. This CDR3 comprises 13 residues. CDR1 and CDR2 from the germline V gene are SNHLY and FYNNEI. Written as DNA, the CDR3 is TGTGCCGATAAAGCACAATTGAACACTGGAGCTTTCTTT. It codes for CADKAQLNTGAFF. The whole variable domain, remainder taken from reference TRBV2 and TRBJ1-1, is EPEVTQTPSHQVTQMGQEVILRCVPISNHLYFYWYRQILGQKVEFLVSFYNNEISEKSEIFDDQFSVERPDGSNFTLKIRSTKLEDSAMYFCADKAQLNTGAFFGQGTRLTVV.

The gene calls are TRBV6-4 and TRBJ2-7; D remains unclear. CDR1 and CDR2 from the germline V gene are MRHNA and SNTAGT. The CDR3 consists of 14 residues. Trimming left V 0 bases short and J 2 bases short, with 8 bases between. CDR3 amino acids: CASSDSPGPYEQYF. The DNA of the CDR3 is TGTGCCAGCAGTGACTCGCCGGGTCCCTACGAGCAGTACTTC.

The table lists this clonotype with many counts. V gene TRBV28 combines with J gene TRBJ1-1; the D is unclear. V lost 7 bases and J lost 2, with 8 bases in between. This CDR3 region has 12 residues. Germline loops: CDR1 MDHEN, CDR2 SYDVKM. The CDR3: CASNYRNTEAFF. Here the CDR3 DNA reads TGTGCCAGCAATTACCGTAACACTGAAGCTTTCTTT.

The chain combines TRBV7-9 with TRBJ1-1; tentative D call: TRBD1 (5 bases). CDR3 size: 14 residues. V lost 0 bases, J lost 12 bases, and 17 bases lay in between. Germline V lookup: CDR1 SEHNR, CDR2 FQNEAQ (reference sequence). This chain's CDR3 is CASSLADSVGHTFF. CDR3 sequence (DNA): TGTGCCAGCAGCTTAGCTGACAGTGTGGGGCATACTTTCTTT.

This clonotype was found a few times. The genes are TRBV7-9 and TRBJ2-2; perhaps TRBD2 as D (5 bases). The CDR3 sequence is 13 residues long. In germline, CDR1 is SEHNR, CDR2 FQNEAQ (reference sequence). V was clipped by 4 bases and J by 11 bases, with 14 bases between them. The CDR3 here is CASSSKLEAELFF. CDR3 in DNA: TGTGCCAGCAGCTCCAAACTAGAGGCTGAGCTGTTTTTT.

The rearrangement joins TRBV19 to TRBJ2-7; a possible D gene is TRBD2 (6 bases). V lost 6 bases and J lost 3, with 15 bases in between. The V gene's germline CDR1 is LNHDA and CDR2 SQIVND (reference sequence). The CDR3 sequence is 14 residues long. CDR3 protein: CASSQTGSIYEQYF. The CDR3 DNA is TGTGCCAGTAGCCAGACCGGGAGTATCTACGAGCAGTACTTC.